This TCR beta chain was obtained from a study of identical twins. Only healthy Caucasians were included as donors. Details on this clonotype: Its matching antigen is unknown.

The CDR3 has 21 residues. Trimming removed 3 bases at V and 0 bases at J, with 27 bases between. In germline, CDR1 is SGHAT, CDR2 FQNNGV. A universal primer binding site was introduced by template switching. The final cDNA contained unique molecular identifiers. Each CDR3 protein gets one entry after TCRdb re-called the 5' RACE reads with MiXCR. The sample lists 1.5 million to 2 million distinct CDR3 sequences, around a third occurring once. The study's findings and limits: Analyses of zero insertions could, in part, be confounded by invariant MAIT and iNKT cells. Memory repertoires showed no such pattern, whereas abundant cord blood beta clonotypes carried fewer insertions.

The rearrangement links TRBV11-2 to TRBJ1-3; D perhaps matches TRBD1 (5 bases). This sequence was found in a newborn girl in good health. Sequences were obtained from cord blood. In DNA, the CDR3 is TGTGCCAGCAGCTTTTGGGGGACGGATCCGGGACGTACTTTCTCTGGAAACACCATATATTTT. The encoded protein is CASSFWGTDPGRTFSGNTIYF.